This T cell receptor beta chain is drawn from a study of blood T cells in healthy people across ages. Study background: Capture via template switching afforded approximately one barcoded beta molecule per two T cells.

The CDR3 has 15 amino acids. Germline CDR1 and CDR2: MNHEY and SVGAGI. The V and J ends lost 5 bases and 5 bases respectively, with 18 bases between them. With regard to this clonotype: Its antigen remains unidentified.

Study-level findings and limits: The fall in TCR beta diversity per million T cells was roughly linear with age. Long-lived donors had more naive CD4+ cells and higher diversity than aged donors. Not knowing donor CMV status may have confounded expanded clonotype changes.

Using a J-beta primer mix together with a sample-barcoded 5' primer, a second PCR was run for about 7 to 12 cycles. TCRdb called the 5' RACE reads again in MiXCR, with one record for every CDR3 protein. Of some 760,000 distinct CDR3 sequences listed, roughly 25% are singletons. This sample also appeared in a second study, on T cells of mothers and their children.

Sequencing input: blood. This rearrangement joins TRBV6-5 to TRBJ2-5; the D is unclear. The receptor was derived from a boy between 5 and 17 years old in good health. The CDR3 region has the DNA TGTGCCAGCAGTCTGCCCGGGCAGGACGTGGAGACCCAGTACTTC. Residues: CASSLPGQDVETQYF.